Below, 25 T cell receptor beta chains from the same sample are listed, as sequenced in a study of CD8 T cells in Susac syndrome. An input of roughly 0.5 to 1 ug of RNA was subjected to reverse transcription using random hexamers. TCRdb used MiXCR to reprocess the immunoSEQ multiplex PCR reads, holding one entry per CDR3 protein. This table holds about 130,000 distinct CDR3 sequences, around 94% found once. The sequencing input was CD4+ T cells from PBMCs. The receptors originated from a human donor in good health.

The CDR3 DNA is TGTGCCAGCAGCCCACGGGACAGCTTGAACACCGGGGAGCTGTTTTTT. It codes for CASSPRDSLNTGELFF. The rearrangement joins TRBV5-4 to TRBJ2-2; TRBD1 agrees at 7 bases. CDR3 length: 16 amino acids. CDR1 is SGHNT and CDR2 is YYREEE in the germline V gene (reference sequence). The J segment lost 1 base and the V segment lost 4 bases, leaving 7 bases of the junction unmatched. The whole variable domain, filled in from reference TRBV5-4 and TRBJ2-2, reads ETGVTQSPTHLIKTRGQQVTLRCSSQSGHNTVSWYQQALGQGPQFIFQYYREEENGRGNFPPRFSGLQFPNYSSELNVNALELDDSALYLCASSPRDSLNTGELFFGEGSRLTVL.

The rearrangement uses TRBV4-2 and TRBJ2-1; D is ambiguous. Germline V gives CDR1 LGHNA, CDR2 YNFKEQ. The CDR3 length is 13 residues. Between the trimmed V and J ends, which lost 4 bases and 9 bases, there was a span of 13 bases. CDR3 in DNA: TGTGCCAGCAGCCCATTCCCAGCAGCTGAGCAGTTCTTC. It specifies CASSPFPAAEQFF.

The chain links TRBV5-1 to TRBJ1-2; D perhaps matches TRBD1 (6 bases). Per germline, CDR1 SGHRS and CDR2 YFSETQ. CDR3 size: 15 residues. Trimming took 0 bases from V and 2 from J, leaving 11 bases between them. CDR3: CASSLVWQGNYGYTF. In nucleotides, the CDR3 is TGCGCCAGCAGCTTGGTATGGCAGGGGAACTATGGCTACACCTTC.

CDR3 in DNA: TGCGCCAGCAGCCCAGGGGGAGCGGAGGGGACAGATACGCAGTATTTT. Residues: CASSPGGAEGTDTQYF. The chain uses TRBV5-1 and TRBJ2-3; possible D gene TRBD1, 7 bases. Trimming took 4 bases from V and 3 from J, leaving 18 bases between them. The CDR3 loop spans 16 amino acids. The V gene's germline CDR1 is SGHRS and CDR2 YFSETQ.

The chain links TRBV29-1 to TRBJ1-5; tentatively, D is TRBD1 (5 bases). Trimming cost V 8 bases and J 1 base, with 12 bases left between them. From germline, CDR1 is SQVTM and CDR2 ANQGSEA. The CDR3 is 13 residues long. CDR3 sequence reads: CSILQGSNQPQHF. In DNA form, the CDR3 reads TGCAGCATATTGCAGGGAAGCAATCAGCCCCAGCATTTT.

This chain joins TRBV6-2 or TRBV6-3 and TRBJ2-7; D perhaps matches TRBD2 (6 bases). The CDR3 is 16 amino acids. The germline V gene encodes CDR1 MNHEY and CDR2 SVGEGT. The V gene lost 0 bases and the J gene lost 7 bases, with 19 bases spanning the gap. The CDR3 DNA reads TGTGCCAGCAGTTACTCGAGAGCTAGAGAGGGAGGAGAGCAGTACTTC. This gives the protein CASSYSRAREGGEQYF.

The chain uses TRBV29-1 and TRBJ2-1; a possible D gene is TRBD1 (6 bases). The CDR3 spans 15 residues. The germline V gene has CDR1 SQVTM and CDR2 ANQGSEA. V lost 6 bases and J lost 3, with 18 bases in between. The CDR3 region is CSVRLVDRYYNEQFF. CDR3 coding DNA: TGCAGCGTCAGATTAGTGGACAGATACTACAATGAGCAGTTCTTC.

The chain is built from TRBV3-1 and TRBJ1-1; possible D gene TRBD1, 5 bases. CDR1 and CDR2 (germline): LGHDT, YNNKEL (reference sequence). CDR3 length: 14 amino acids. The V gene lost 5 bases and the J gene lost 3 bases, with 13 bases spanning the gap. CDR3 sequence reads: CASSYAGGDTEAFF. CDR3 in DNA: TGTGCCAGCAGCTATGCCGGGGGGGACACTGAAGCTTTCTTT.

The V and J genes are TRBV5-1 and TRBJ2-7; D may be TRBD1 (6 bases). CDR1 is SGHRS and CDR2 is YFSETQ in the germline V gene. Trimming left V 1 base short and J 2 bases short, with 7 bases between. The CDR3 is 13 residues long. CDR3 protein: CASSLTGTYEQYF. The CDR3 region has the DNA TGCGCCAGCAGCTTGACAGGGACCTACGAGCAGTACTTC.

The chain has TRBV3-1 and TRBJ2-2; D is possibly TRBD1 (6 bases). CDR1 LGHDT and CDR2 YNNKEL come from the germline V gene (reference sequence). CDR3 length equals 16 residues. The V gene lost 4 bases and the J gene lost 5 bases, with 17 bases spanning the gap. The DNA of the CDR3 is TGTGCCAGCAGCCGGTCAGGGGATGTACTGACCGGGGAGCTGTTTTTT. Its translation is CASSRSGDVLTGELFF.

The V gene is TRBV20-1, the J gene TRBJ2-1; 8 nucleotides agree with TRBD2. The junction had 17 bases not matched to a gene; V was cut back by 7 bases and J by 9 bases. The CDR3 spans 15 residues. Germline loops: CDR1 DFQATT, CDR2 SNEGSKA (reference sequence). The CDR3 protein is CSGEGGLGLSGEQFF. In nucleotides, the CDR3 is TGCAGTGGGGAGGGGGGACTAGGGCTTTCCGGTGAGCAGTTCTTC.

The rearrangement joins TRBV5-4 to TRBJ1-1, with 10 bases matching TRBD1. CDR3 length equals 15 residues. Germline lookup yields CDR1 SGHNT and CDR2 YYREEE (reference sequence). The V gene end was trimmed by 4 bases and the J gene end by 3 bases; junction bases not matched to a gene: 6. The DNA for the CDR3 is TGTGCCAGCAGCCCCCGACAGGGGGCGGACACTGAAGCTTTCTTT. Translated: CASSPRQGADTEAFF.

This clonotype was seen once. Germline and junction disagree at one end, which may indicate a read error. This chain links TRBV2 with TRBJ1-4; weak D call: TRBD1 (5 bases). Germline CDR1 reads SNHLY; CDR2 reads FYNNEI. The length of the CDR3 is 12 residues. The CDR3 nucleotides are TGTGCCAGCAGTGGGGTCGAGTGGGGCGCTCTTTTT. This sequence encodes CASSGVEWGALF.

The rearrangement joins TRBV27 to TRBJ1-4; tentatively, D is TRBD1 (5 bases). Germline CDR1 is MNHEY and CDR2 is SMNVEV (reference sequence). The length of the CDR3 is 12 residues. The V end lost 3 bases, the J end lost 11 bases, and 10 bases lay between the germline ends. CDR3 region: CASSFPGGKLFF. CDR3 sequence (DNA): TGTGCCAGCAGTTTCCCCGGGGGGAAACTGTTTTTT.

This chain links TRBV7-2 with TRBJ1-5; D call uncertain. Germline V gene data show CDR1 as SGHTA and CDR2 as FQGNSA. Trimming left V 5 bases short and J 5 bases short, with 7 bases between. The CDR3 spans 12 residues. CDR3 sequence reads: CASSHGDQPQHF. The CDR3 coding sequence is TGTGCCAGCAGCCATGGAGATCAGCCCCAGCATTTT.

The chain has TRBV12-3 or TRBV12-4 and TRBJ1-5, with D perhaps TRBD1 (6 bases). CDR3 length equals 14 residues. The V end was cut by 5 bases, the J end by 5 bases, with 13 bases between. CDR3 nucleotide sequence: TGTGCCAGCAGTCCCGACAGGAGAGATCAGCCCCAGCATTTT. Protein sequence: CASSPDRRDQPQHF.

The chain employs TRBV19 and TRBJ1-5; D may be TRBD1 (5 bases). From germline, CDR1 is LNHDA and CDR2 SQIVND (reference sequence). V was trimmed by 8 bases and J by 1 base, leaving 15 bases between them. The CDR3 contains 15 residues. The CDR3 loop is CASSRQTASNQPQHF. CDR3 nucleotide sequence: TGTGCCAGTTCACGCCAGACAGCAAGCAATCAGCCCCAGCATTTT.

The chain links TRBV7-2 to TRBJ2-7; 14 bases agree with TRBD2. V lost 5 bases and J lost 3; bases outside the gene matches: 3. CDR3 length: 15 amino acids. From germline, CDR1 is SGHTA and CDR2 FQGNSA. In DNA form, the CDR3 reads TGTGCCAGCAGCGCGGGGACTAGCGGGAGCTACGAGCAGTACTTC. Amino acid sequence: CASSAGTSGSYEQYF.

V and J are TRBV25-1 and TRBJ1-4, with D uncertain. V dropped 3 bases and J dropped 4 bases, with 9 bases sitting between them. The CDR3 has 14 residues. Germline lookup yields CDR1 MGHDK and CDR2 SYGVNS. The CDR3 region has the DNA TGTGCCAGCAGTGAGGGCGGGATTAATGAAAAACTGTTTTTT. Protein: CASSEGGINEKLFF. Full variable domain (remainder filled in from reference TRBV25-1 and TRBJ1-4): EADIYQTPRYLVIGTGKKITLECSQTMGHDKMYWYQQDPGMELHLIHYSYGVNSTEKGDLSSESTVSRIRTEHFPLTLESARPSHTSQYLCASSEGGINEKLFFGSGTQLSVL.

CDR3 in DNA: TGCAGTGCTAGGCGGGACAGGGTAAGACCCTACGAGCAGTACTTC. This encodes CSARRDRVRPYEQYF. The rearrangement joins TRBV20-1 to TRBJ2-7; TRBD1 matches 9 bases. CDR1 and CDR2 from the germline V gene are DFQATT and SNEGSKA (reference sequence). The ends lost 3 bases at V and 2 bases at J; junction bases unmatched: 8. The CDR3 extends over 15 amino acids.

This clonotype was counted a single time. CDR3 sequence (DNA): TGTGCCAGCAGCTTGTATAGGCAGCCCCAGCATTTT. Translating it yields CASSLYRQPQHF. J is TRBJ1-5 and V is TRBV11-2, with unresolved D. V lost 3 bases to trimming and J lost 7 bases, with 7 bases between them. The CDR3 covers 12 residues. Germline CDR1 is SGHAT and CDR2 is FQNNGV. Looking up the rest from reference TRBV11-2 and TRBJ1-5 gives the full variable domain: EAGVAQSPRYKIIEKRQSVAFWCNPISGHATLYWYQQILGQGPKLLIQFQNNGVVDDSQLPKDRFSAERLKGVDSTLKIQPAKLEDSAVYLCASSLYRQPQHFGDGTRLSIL.

This clonotype was seen once. This chain joins TRBV30 and TRBJ1-1, with a weak D call TRBD1 (5 bases). In germline, CDR1 is GTSNPN, CDR2 SVGIG (reference sequence). CDR3 length: 13 residues. V lost 0 bases and J lost 8, with 13 bases in between. CDR3 amino acids: CAWSVRGPFEAFF. The CDR3 DNA sequence: TGTGCCTGGAGTGTACGGGGCCCTTTCGAAGCTTTCTTT. Combining the CDR3 with reference TRBV30 and TRBJ1-1 gives the whole variable domain SQTIHQWPATLVQPVGSPLSLECTVEGTSNPNLYWYRQAAGRGLQLLFYSVGIGQISSEVPQNLSASRPQDRQFILSSKKLLLSDSGFYLCAWSVRGPFEAFFGQGTRLTVV.

V is TRBV2 and J is TRBJ2-1; unclear D gene. From germline, CDR1 is SNHLY and CDR2 FYNNEI. CDR3 length equals 12 residues. With 8 bases removed from V and 4 bases from J, the gap between germline ends came to 9 bases. CDR3 region: CASATAYNEQFF. CDR3 nucleotides: TGTGCCAGCGCAACGGCGTACAATGAGCAGTTCTTC.

The V and J genes are TRBV5-6 and TRBJ2-7; D is uncertain. CDR1 and CDR2 (germline): SGHDT, YYEEEE. The CDR3 spans 12 residues. Trimming shortened V by 1 base and J by 4 bases, and 6 bases separated the two germline ends. The CDR3 sequence: CASSLSEYEQYF. As DNA, the CDR3 is TGTGCCAGCAGCTTGTCGGAGTACGAGCAGTACTTC. Looking up the rest from reference TRBV5-6 and TRBJ2-7 gives the full variable domain: DAGVTQSPTHLIKTRGQQVTLRCSPKSGHDTVSWYQQALGQGPQFIFQYYEEEERQRGNFPDRFSGHQFPNYSSELNVNALLLGDSALYLCASSLSEYEQYFGPGTRLTVT.

This sequence joins TRBV27 and TRBJ2-2, with 7 bases that match TRBD1. The V and J ends lost 6 bases and 2 bases, in that order; junction bases with no gene match: 3. Per germline, CDR1 MNHEY and CDR2 SMNVEV (reference sequence). This CDR3 region has 14 residues. This CDR3 is CASRTGRNTGELFF. The CDR3 DNA sequence: TGTGCCAGCAGGACAGGGCGTAACACCGGGGAGCTGTTTTTT.